This TCR beta chain was captured in a study of T cell repertoires in cytomegalovirus infection. Whole-study findings and limits: Dominating the ex vivo response were TCR beta clonotypes that were CMV-specific and HLA-C-restricted. The cumulative frequency of public TCR beta families identified carriers of CMV plus the relevant HLA.

In TCRdb, the reads were re-called with MiXCR into one record per CDR3 protein. Of about 310,000 distinct CDR3 sequences detected, around 25% appear once; the ten largest clones hold 13%. Notes on this clonotype: Its cognate antigen is unknown. Relative to the germline gene, one junction end is altered; a read error may explain this.

Germline V gene lookup returns CDR1 SGHVT and CDR2 SQSDAQ. CDR3 length: 12 amino acids. The source material was cultured PBMCs, sampled from culture after CMV antigen stimulation. The clonotype was recovered from a human donor in good health (CMV status not recorded). Some clones in this sample may be carry-over from other donors' samples. The V and J genes are TRBV7-4 and TRBJ2-1; D may be TRBD2 (5 bases). CDR3 region: CASSLQVLSGIF. In nucleotides, the CDR3 is TGTGCCAGCAGCTTACAAGTTTTATCGGGAATATTC.